These T cell receptor beta chains were read from a single sample in a study of immune evolution from preneoplasia to lung adenocarcinoma. The data were produced by immunoSEQ multiplex PCR, yet TCRdb's version contains in-frame clones alone and is incomplete. Of around 40,000 clones in the sample, around 80% are singletons; the top ten hold around 4.6%. Input material: FFPE invasive lung adenocarcinoma tissue. Receptors originate from a person between 55 and 69 years old with lung adenocarcinoma. The CDR3 runs from the conserved cysteine through the conserved F or W. A D gene is named only where the DNA matches it firmly. Part of the rows lack a size; the others show once, few, many or a class for expanded clones.

V: TRBV5-1; size: .; J: TRBJ2-5; D: TRBD2; CDR3: CASSPSGRGETQYF; DNA: TGCGCCAGCAGCCCGAGCGGGAGAGGTGAGACCCAGTACTTC
V: TRBV27; size: .; J: TRBJ1-2; D: TRBD1; CDR3: CASRDRHYLNYGYTF; DNA: TGTGCCTCCAGGGACAGGCATTACCTTAACTATGGCTACACCTTC
V: TRBV28; size: .; J: TRBJ2-7; D: TRBD2; CDR3: CASSPVGLAGDEQYF; DNA: TGTGCCAGCAGTCCCGTCGGACTAGCGGGTGACGAGCAGTACTTC
V: TRBV19; size: .; J: TRBJ1-1; D: TRBD1; CDR3: CASITDRGNTEAFF; DNA: TGTGCCAGTATTACGGACAGGGGGAACACTGAAGCTTTCTTT
V: TRBV7-9; size: .; J: TRBJ2-6; D: TRBD1; CDR3: CASSFGRGLNSGANVLTF; DNA: TGTGCCAGCAGCTTCGGTAGGGGGCTGAACTCTGGGGCCAACGTCCTGACTTTC
V: TRBV5-1; size: few; J: TRBJ2-1; D: .; CDR3: CASSWGSEYNEQFF; DNA: TGCGCCAGCAGCTGGGGTTCCGAGTACAATGAGCAGTTCTTC
V: TRBV6-5; size: .; J: TRBJ2-7; D: .; CDR3: CASSRRQAPLEQYF; DNA: TGTGCCAGCAGCAGACGACAGGCCCCACTCGAGCAGTACTTC
V: TRBV29-1; size: .; J: TRBJ2-3; D: .; CDR3: CSVRGSQASTDTQYF; DNA: TGCAGCGTTAGGGGCTCACAGGCTAGCACAGATACGCAGTATTTT
V: TRBV5-1; size: .; J: TRBJ1-1; D: .; CDR3: CASSFELLKSIGNTEAFF; DNA: TGCGCCAGCAGCTTCGAGTTACTAAAAAGTATTGGGAACACTGAAGCTTTCTTT
V: TRBV4-2; size: .; J: TRBJ1-1; D: .; CDR3: CASSHLDRNTEAFF; DNA: TGTGCCAGCAGCCACCTCGACAGGAACACTGAAGCTTTCTTT
V: TRBV28; size: .; J: TRBJ2-3; D: .; CDR3: CASSPGGGRGTDTQYF; DNA: TGTGCCAGCAGCCCAGGGGGCGGGAGGGGCACAGATACGCAGTATTTT